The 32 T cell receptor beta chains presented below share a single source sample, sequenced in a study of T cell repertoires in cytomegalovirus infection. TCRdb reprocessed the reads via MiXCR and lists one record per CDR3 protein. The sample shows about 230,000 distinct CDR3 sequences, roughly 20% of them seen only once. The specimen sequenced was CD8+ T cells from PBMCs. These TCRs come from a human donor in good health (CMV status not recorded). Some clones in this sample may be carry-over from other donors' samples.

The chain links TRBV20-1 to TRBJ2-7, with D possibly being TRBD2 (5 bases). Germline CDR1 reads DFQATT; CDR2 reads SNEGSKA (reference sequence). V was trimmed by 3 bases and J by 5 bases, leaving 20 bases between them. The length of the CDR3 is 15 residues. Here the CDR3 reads CSARPQLGEYDEQYF. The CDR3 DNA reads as TGCAGTGCTAGGCCACAACTCGGGGAATATGACGAGCAGTACTTC.

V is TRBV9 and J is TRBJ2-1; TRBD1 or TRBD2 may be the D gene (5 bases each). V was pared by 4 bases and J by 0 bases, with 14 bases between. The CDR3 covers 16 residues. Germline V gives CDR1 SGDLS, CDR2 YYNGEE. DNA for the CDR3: TGTGCCAGCAGCATTCGGGACGCGAGCTCCTACAATGAGCAGTTCTTC. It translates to CASSIRDASSYNEQFF.

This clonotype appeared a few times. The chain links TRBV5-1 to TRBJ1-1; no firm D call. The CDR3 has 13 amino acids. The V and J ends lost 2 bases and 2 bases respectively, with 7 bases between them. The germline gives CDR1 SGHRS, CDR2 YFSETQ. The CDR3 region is CASSLQSNTEAFF. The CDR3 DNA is TGCGCCAGCAGCTTACAGAGTAACACTGAAGCTTTCTTT.

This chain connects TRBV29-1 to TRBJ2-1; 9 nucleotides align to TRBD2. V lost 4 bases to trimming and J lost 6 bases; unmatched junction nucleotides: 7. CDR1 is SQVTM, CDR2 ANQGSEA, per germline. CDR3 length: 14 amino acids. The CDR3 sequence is CSVVELAGTNEQFF. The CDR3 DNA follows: TGCAGCGTTGTGGAACTAGCGGGTACCAATGAGCAGTTCTTC.

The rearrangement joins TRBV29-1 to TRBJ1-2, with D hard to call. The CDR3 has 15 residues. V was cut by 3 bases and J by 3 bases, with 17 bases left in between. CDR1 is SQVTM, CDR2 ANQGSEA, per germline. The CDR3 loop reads CSVDDPQKEYYGYTF. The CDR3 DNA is TGCAGCGTTGATGATCCCCAAAAGGAATACTATGGCTACACCTTC.

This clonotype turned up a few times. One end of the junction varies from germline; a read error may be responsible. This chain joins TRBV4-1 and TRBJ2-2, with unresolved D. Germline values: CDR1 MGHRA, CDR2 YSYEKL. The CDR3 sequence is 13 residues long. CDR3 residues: CASSQARGRELFF. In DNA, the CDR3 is TGTGCCAGCAGCCAAGCCCGTGGGCGGGAGCTGTTTTTT.

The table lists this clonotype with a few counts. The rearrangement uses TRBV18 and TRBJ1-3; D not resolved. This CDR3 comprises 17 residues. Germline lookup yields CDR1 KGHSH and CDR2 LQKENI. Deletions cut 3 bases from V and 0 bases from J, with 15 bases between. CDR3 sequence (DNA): TGTGCCAGCTCACCGCGGGGAGCAGGAACCTCTGGAAACACCATATATTTT. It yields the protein CASSPRGAGTSGNTIYF.

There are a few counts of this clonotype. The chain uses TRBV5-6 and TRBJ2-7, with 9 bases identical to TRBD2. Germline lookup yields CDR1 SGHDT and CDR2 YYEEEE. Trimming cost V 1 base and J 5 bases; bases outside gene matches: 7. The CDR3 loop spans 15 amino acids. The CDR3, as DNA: TGTGCCAGCAGCTTGCCTGGCGGGGGGGGCAACGAGCAGTACTTC. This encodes CASSLPGGGGNEQYF.

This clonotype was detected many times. The CDR3 DNA follows: TGTGCCAGCAGCCCGCAACAGGGCGAGAATCAGCCCCAGCATTTT. It specifies CASSPQQGENQPQHF. The rearrangement links TRBV7-2 to TRBJ1-5, with a weak D call TRBD1 (6 bases). CDR3 size: 15 residues. Germline CDR1 and CDR2: SGHTA and FQGNSA. Trimming shortened V by 5 bases and J by 4 bases, and 15 bases separated the two germline ends.

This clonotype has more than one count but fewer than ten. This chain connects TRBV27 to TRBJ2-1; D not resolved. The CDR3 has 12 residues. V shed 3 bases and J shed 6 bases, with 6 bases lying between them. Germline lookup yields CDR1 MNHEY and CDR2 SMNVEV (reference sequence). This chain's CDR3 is CASSFFPNEQFF. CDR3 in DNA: TGTGCCAGCAGTTTTTTCCCCAATGAGCAGTTCTTC.

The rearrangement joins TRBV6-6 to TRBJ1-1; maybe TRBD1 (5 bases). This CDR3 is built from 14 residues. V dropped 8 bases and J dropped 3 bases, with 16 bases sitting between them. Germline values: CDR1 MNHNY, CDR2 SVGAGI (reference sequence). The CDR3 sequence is CASAGFGSDTEAFF. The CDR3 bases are TGTGCCAGCGCAGGGTTCGGGTCCGACACTGAAGCTTTCTTT.

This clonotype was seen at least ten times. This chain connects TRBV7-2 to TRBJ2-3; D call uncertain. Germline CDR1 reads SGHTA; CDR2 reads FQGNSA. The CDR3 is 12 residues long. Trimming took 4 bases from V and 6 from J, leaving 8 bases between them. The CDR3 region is CASSSIWDTQYF. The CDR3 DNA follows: TGTGCCAGCAGCTCGATATGGGATACGCAGTATTTT.

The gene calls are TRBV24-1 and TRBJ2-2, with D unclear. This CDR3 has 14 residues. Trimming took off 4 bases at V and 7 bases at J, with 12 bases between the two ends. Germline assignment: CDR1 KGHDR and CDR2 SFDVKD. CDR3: CATSDARLYGELFF. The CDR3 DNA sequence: TGTGCCACCAGTGACGCCAGGTTATACGGGGAGCTGTTTTTT.

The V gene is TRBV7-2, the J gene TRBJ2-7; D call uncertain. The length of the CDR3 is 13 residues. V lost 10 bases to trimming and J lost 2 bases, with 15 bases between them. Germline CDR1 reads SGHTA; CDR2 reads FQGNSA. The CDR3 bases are TGTGCCAACAATCCCCGGGCCACCTACGAGCAGTACTTC. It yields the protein CANNPRATYEQYF.

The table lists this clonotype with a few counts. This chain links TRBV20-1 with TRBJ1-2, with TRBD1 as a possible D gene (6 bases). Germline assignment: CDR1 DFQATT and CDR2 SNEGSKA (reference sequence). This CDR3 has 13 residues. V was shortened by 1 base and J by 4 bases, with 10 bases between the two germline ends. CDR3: CSARVQGTYGYTF. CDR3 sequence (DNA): TGCAGTGCTAGAGTCCAGGGGACCTATGGCTACACCTTC.

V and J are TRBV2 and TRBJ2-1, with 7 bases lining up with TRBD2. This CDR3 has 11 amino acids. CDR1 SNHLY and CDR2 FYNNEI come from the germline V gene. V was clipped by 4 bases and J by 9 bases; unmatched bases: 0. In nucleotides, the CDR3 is TGTGCCAGCAGTGGGGGGGGTGAGCAGTTCTTC. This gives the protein CASSGGGEQFF.

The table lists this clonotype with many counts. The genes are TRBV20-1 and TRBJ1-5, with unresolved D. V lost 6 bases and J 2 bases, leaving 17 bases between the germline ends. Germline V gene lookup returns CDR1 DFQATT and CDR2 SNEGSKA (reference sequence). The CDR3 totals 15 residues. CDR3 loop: CSAKEGAFGNQPQHF. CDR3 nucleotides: TGCAGTGCAAAGGAGGGAGCGTTTGGCAATCAGCCCCAGCATTTT.

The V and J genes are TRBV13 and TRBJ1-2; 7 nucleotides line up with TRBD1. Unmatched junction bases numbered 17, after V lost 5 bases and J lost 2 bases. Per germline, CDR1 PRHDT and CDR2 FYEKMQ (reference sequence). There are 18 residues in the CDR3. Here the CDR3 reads CASSPYIKTGTENYGYTF. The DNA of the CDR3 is TGTGCCAGCAGCCCTTATATCAAAACCGGGACAGAGAACTATGGCTACACCTTC.

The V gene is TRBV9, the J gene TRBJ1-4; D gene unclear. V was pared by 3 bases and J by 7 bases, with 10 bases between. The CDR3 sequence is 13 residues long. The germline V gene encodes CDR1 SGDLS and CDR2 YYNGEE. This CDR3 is CASSAPRSEKLFF. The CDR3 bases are TGTGCCAGCAGCGCCCCGAGGAGTGAAAAACTGTTTTTT. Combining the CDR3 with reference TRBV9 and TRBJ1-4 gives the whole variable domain DSGVTQTPKHLITATGQRVTLRCSPRSGDLSVYWYQQSLDQGLQFLIQYYNGEERAKGNILERFSAQQFPDLHSELNLSSLELGDSALYFCASSAPRSEKLFFGSGTQLSVL.

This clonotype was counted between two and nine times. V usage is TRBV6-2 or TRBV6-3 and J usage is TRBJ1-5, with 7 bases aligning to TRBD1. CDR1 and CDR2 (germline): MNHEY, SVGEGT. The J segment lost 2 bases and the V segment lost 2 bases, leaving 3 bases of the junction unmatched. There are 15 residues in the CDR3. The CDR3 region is CASSYQGQGNQPQHF. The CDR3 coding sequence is TGTGCCAGCAGTTACCAAGGACAGGGCAATCAGCCCCAGCATTTT.

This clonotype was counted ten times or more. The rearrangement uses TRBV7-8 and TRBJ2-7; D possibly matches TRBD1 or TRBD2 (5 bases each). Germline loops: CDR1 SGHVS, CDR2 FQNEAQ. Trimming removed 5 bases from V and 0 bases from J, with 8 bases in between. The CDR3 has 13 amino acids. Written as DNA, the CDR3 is TGTGCCAGCAGCGAGGGGCCCTCCTACGAGCAGTACTTC. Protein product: CASSEGPSYEQYF.

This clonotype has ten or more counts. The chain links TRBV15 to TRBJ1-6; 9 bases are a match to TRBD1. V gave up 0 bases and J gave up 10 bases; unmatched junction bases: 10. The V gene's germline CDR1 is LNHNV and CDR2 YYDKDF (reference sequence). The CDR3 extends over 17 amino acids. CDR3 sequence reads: CATSRDVGGTGKSPLHF. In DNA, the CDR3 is TGTGCCACCAGCAGAGATGTGGGGGGGACAGGGAAATCACCCCTCCACTTT.

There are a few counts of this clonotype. The DNA for the CDR3 is TGTGCCAGCAGCTTCGGACTAGCGGGGGGCGGCAGCTCCTACAATGAGCAGTTCTTC. Translated: CASSFGLAGGGSSYNEQFF. This sequence joins TRBV7-6 and TRBJ2-1; 14 bases agree with TRBD2. From germline, CDR1 is SGHVS and CDR2 FNYEAQ. Losses at the gene ends were 3 bases for V and 0 bases for J; bases not matched to a gene: 7. The length of the CDR3 is 19 residues.

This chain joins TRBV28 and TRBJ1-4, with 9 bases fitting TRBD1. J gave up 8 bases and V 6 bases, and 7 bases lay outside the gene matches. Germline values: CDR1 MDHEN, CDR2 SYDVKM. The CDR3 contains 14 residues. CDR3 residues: CASRPTGGHEKLFF. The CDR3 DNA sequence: TGTGCCAGCAGACCTACAGGGGGCCACGAAAAACTGTTTTTT.

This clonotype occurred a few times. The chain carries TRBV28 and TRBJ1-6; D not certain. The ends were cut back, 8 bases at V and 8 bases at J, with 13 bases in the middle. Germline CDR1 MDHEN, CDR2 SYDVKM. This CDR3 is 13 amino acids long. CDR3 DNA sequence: TGTGCCAGCTCAATTCTAGAGGATTCACCCCTCCACTTT. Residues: CASSILEDSPLHF.

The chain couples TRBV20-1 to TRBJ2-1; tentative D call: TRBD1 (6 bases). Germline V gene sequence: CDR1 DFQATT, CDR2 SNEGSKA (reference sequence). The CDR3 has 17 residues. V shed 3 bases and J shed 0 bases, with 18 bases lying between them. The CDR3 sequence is CSASGGTRGPSYNEQFF. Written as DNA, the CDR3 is TGCAGTGCTAGCGGTGGAACCAGGGGCCCCTCCTACAATGAGCAGTTCTTC.

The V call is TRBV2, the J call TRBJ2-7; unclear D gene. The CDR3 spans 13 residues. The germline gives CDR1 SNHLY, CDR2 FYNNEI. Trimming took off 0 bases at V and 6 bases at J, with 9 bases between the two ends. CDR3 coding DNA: TGTGCCAGCAGTGAAGCGTCGTGGGTCGAGCAGTACTTC. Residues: CASSEASWVEQYF.

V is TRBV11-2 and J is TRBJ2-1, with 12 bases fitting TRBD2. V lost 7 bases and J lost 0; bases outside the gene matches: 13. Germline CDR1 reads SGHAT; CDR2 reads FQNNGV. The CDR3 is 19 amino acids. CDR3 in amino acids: CASNMGTSGGPSSYNEQFF. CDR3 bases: TGTGCCAGCAATATGGGAACTAGCGGGGGGCCGAGCTCCTACAATGAGCAGTTCTTC.

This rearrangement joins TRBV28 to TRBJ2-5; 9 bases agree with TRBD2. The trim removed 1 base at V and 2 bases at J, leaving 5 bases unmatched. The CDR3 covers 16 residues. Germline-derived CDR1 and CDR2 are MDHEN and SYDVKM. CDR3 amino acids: CASSLLSSGVQETQYF. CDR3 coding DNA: TGTGCCAGCAGTTTATTGTCTAGCGGGGTTCAAGAGACCCAGTACTTC.

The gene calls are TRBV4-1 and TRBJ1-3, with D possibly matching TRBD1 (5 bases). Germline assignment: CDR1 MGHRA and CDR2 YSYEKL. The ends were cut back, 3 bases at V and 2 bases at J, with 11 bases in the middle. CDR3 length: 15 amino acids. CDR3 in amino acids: CASSQAGITGNTIYF. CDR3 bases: TGCGCCAGCAGCCAGGCAGGGATTACTGGAAACACCATATATTTT.

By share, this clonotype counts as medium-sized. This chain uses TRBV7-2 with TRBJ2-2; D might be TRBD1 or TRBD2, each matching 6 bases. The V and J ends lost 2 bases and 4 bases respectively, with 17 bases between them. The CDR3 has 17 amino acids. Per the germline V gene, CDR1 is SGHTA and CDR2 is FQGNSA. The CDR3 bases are TGTGCCAGCAGCTTAAAGTTGTGGGGGGCGTTCACCGGGGAGCTGTTTTTT. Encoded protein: CASSLKLWGAFTGELFF.

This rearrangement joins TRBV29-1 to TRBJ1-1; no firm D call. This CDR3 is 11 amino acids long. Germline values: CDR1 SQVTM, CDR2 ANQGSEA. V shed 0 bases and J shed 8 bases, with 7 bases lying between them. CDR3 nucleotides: TGCAGCGTTGAAGACCTAGCGGAAGCTTTCTTT. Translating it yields CSVEDLAEAFF.